The present T cell receptor (beta chain) was sequenced within a study of blood T cell repertoires in COVID-19. On the study more broadly: Spain, Italy and the United States supplied samples that represented acute and convalescent COVID-19. T cells, B-cell-depleted T cells, or PBMCs provided the cDNA or gDNA that served as material.

CDR3 length equals 15 residues. CDR1 is LNHDA and CDR2 is SQIVND in the germline V gene (reference sequence). J gave up 8 bases and V 5 bases, and 11 bases lay outside the gene matches. Original data processing: Amplification with reference gene primers provided the estimates of nucleated cell counts. Libraries were prepared by immunoSEQ multiplex PCR; TCRdb keeps only in-frame clonotypes and omits some of them. The V and J calls and the clone size are those of that table, but D and trimming were determined from the DNA. Here the sample spans approximately 350,000 clones, around 88% being singletons.

The source of this sequence is a man aged 25-45 years with active or convalescent COVID-19. Specimen: peripheral blood. J is TRBJ1-3 and V is TRBV19; 8 nucleotides line up with TRBD1. The CDR3 is CASSQGAGFWDTIYF. The CDR3 nucleotides read TGTGCCAGTAGTCAGGGGGCGGGGTTCTGGGACACCATATATTTT.